The T cell receptor (beta chain) under discussion was sequenced for a study of T cell responses to AZD1222 COVID-19 vaccine. TCRdb keeps only in-frame clones here, not all; method: immunoSEQ multiplex PCR. The sample lists around 100,000 clones; about 89% were seen once. V shed 2 bases and J shed 4 bases, with 13 bases lying between them. The CDR3 has 15 amino acids. Per germline, CDR1 SGDLS and CDR2 YYNGEE. Notes on this clone: No antigen is known for it.

The study's findings and limits: Samples come after the peak T cell response, not at day 14.

This clonotype originated in an adult in good health. The sequenced sample was peripheral blood, obtained on day 0 of AZD1222 vaccination. V usage is TRBV9 and J usage is TRBJ1-3; D may be TRBD1 (5 bases). This chain's CDR3 is CASSVAGGLGNTIYF. The DNA of the CDR3 is TGTGCCAGCAGCGTTGCGGGGGGACTAGGAAACACCATATATTTT.